Below are 31 T cell receptor beta chains sequenced from a single sample in a study of CD8 T cells in Susac syndrome. Reverse transcription of about 0.45 to 1 ug RNA was performed with random hexamers. TCRdb called the immunoSEQ multiplex PCR reads again in MiXCR, with one record for every CDR3 protein. The table lists approximately 110,000 distinct CDR3 sequences, about 95% of them singletons. The sample was CD4+ T cells from PBMCs. The receptors derive from a human donor in good health.

The rearrangement joins TRBV12-3 or TRBV12-4 to TRBJ2-7; 8 nucleotides line up with TRBD2. This CDR3 contains 19 residues. J was trimmed by 3 bases and V by 1 base; bases with no gene match: 17. This chain's CDR3 is CASSLERGVWATSVYEQYF. In DNA form, the CDR3 reads TGTGCCAGCAGTTTAGAGAGGGGTGTATGGGCGACTAGCGTCTACGAGCAGTACTTC.

The V and J genes are TRBV29-1 and TRBJ2-2; 8 positions match TRBD1. This CDR3 spans 13 amino acids. Germline lookup yields CDR1 SQVTM and CDR2 ANQGSEA. With V trimmed by 6 bases and J by 4 bases, 4 bases remained unmatched. The chain's CDR3 is CSVDRGSTGELFF. The CDR3 bases are TGCAGCGTCGACAGGGGTTCCACCGGGGAGCTGTTTTTT.

The chain couples TRBV2 to TRBJ2-5; 11 nucleotides match TRBD1. The CDR3 totals 13 residues. In germline, CDR1 is SNHLY, CDR2 FYNNEI. With 8 bases clipped from V and 6 bases from J, the junction kept 5 bases outside the gene matches. The DNA for the CDR3 is TGTGCCAGCTCGGGACAGGGGGAGCAGACCCAGTACTTC. It is translated as CASSGQGEQTQYF.

CDR3 in DNA: TGTGCCAGCAGAGGGTATGGGGATGGAGAGACCCAGTACTTC. It encodes CASRGYGDGETQYF. The V and J genes are TRBV6-5 and TRBJ2-5; D unresolved. Germline V gene data show CDR1 as MNHEY and CDR2 as SVGAGI. This CDR3 has 14 amino acids. Trimming cost V 6 bases and J 4 bases, with 15 bases left between them.

The chain uses TRBV29-1 and TRBJ2-5; tentatively, D is TRBD1 (5 bases). Germline V CDR1 and CDR2: SQVTM, ANQGSEA. The germline V and J ends were trimmed by 2 bases and 5 bases, with 12 bases remaining between them. This CDR3 has 13 residues. The CDR3 DNA reads TGCAGCGTTGAAACCACCCAGGGTGAGACCCAGTACTTC. It is translated as CSVETTQGETQYF. Together with reference TRBV29-1 and TRBJ2-5, the CDR3 gives the full variable domain: SAVISQKPSRDICQRGTSLTIQCQVDSQVTMMFWYRQQPGQSLTLIATANQGSEATYESGFVIDKFPISRPNLTFSTLTVSNMSPEDSSIYLCSVETTQGETQYFGPGTRLLVL.

This chain joins TRBV4-2 and TRBJ1-1; the D gene is possibly TRBD1 (5 bases). Germline V gene sequence: CDR1 LGHNA, CDR2 YNFKEQ. This CDR3 contains 14 residues. V lost 0 bases and J 6 bases, leaving 11 bases between the germline ends. CDR3 in amino acids: CASSQDQGSPEAFF. DNA of the CDR3: TGTGCCAGCAGCCAAGATCAGGGTAGCCCTGAAGCTTTCTTT.

The J gene is TRBJ2-5, the V gene TRBV9; the D is unclear. The germline V gene encodes CDR1 SGDLS and CDR2 YYNGEE. The CDR3 consists of 15 residues. Deletions cut 1 base from V and 2 bases from J, with 12 bases between. DNA of the CDR3: TGTGCCAGCAGCGTAAACGCTAGAAATCAAGAGACCCAGTACTTC. It codes for CASSVNARNQETQYF.

V and J are TRBV12-3 or TRBV12-4 and TRBJ2-5, with 16 nucleotides matching TRBD2. The CDR3 totals 18 residues. V lost 4 bases, J lost 5 bases, and 10 bases stayed unmatched. The CDR3 DNA reads TGTGCCAGCAGTTCACCGGGACTAGCGGGAGGGTTCGGGGAGACCCAGTACTTC. This codes for CASSSPGLAGGFGETQYF.

The chain couples TRBV4-3 to TRBJ2-1; TRBD2 matches 10 bases. The trim removed 0 bases at V and 9 bases at J, leaving 5 bases unmatched. Per germline, CDR1 LGHNA and CDR2 YSLEER. The CDR3 totals 15 residues. This chain's CDR3 is CASSQEAAGGGEQFF. The CDR3 nucleotides read TGCGCCAGCAGCCAAGAGGCAGCGGGAGGGGGTGAGCAGTTCTTC.

The chain carries TRBV9 and TRBJ2-1, with TRBD2 identical over 13 bases. The CDR3 runs 18 residues. CDR1 is SGDLS, CDR2 YYNGEE, per germline. The trim removed 3 bases at V and 10 bases at J, leaving 16 bases unmatched. Here the CDR3 reads CASSARWGLAGNVAEQFF. The CDR3 DNA follows: TGTGCCAGCAGCGCGCGTTGGGGACTAGCGGGAAATGTAGCGGAGCAGTTCTTC.

This clonotype has just one count. V usage is TRBV7-9 and J usage is TRBJ2-7; 12 nucleotides align to TRBD2. Germline loops: CDR1 SEHNR, CDR2 FQNEAQ (reference sequence). V shed 4 bases, J shed 12 bases, and the junction held 7 bases outside the gene matches. This CDR3 is built from 13 residues. The CDR3 region is CASSSLAGGPSYF. In DNA, the CDR3 is TGTGCCAGCAGCTCCCTAGCGGGGGGGCCCTCGTACTTC.

The rearrangement links TRBV7-3 to TRBJ2-3; 7 bases fit TRBD2. J lost 2 bases, V lost 5 bases, and 13 bases had no gene match. This CDR3 is 17 amino acids long. Looked up from germline, CDR1 is SGHTA and CDR2 is FQGTGA. Written as DNA, the CDR3 is TGTGCCAGCAGCCCCAGCCGGGACTACCTTTTCACAGATACGCAGTATTTT. Amino acids: CASSPSRDYLFTDTQYF.

V usage is TRBV5-6 and J usage is TRBJ2-7, with 7 bases lining up with TRBD1. V shed 4 bases, J shed 3 bases, and the junction held 13 bases outside the gene matches. Germline V CDR1 and CDR2: SGHDT, YYEEEE. The CDR3 covers 16 residues. The chain's CDR3 is CASSPTSATGFYEQYF. The CDR3 DNA follows: TGTGCCAGCAGCCCGACTTCCGCGACAGGGTTCTACGAGCAGTACTTC.

This rearrangement joins TRBV6-2 or TRBV6-3 to TRBJ2-2; D is undetermined. Trimming took off 7 bases at V and 3 bases at J, with 9 bases between the two ends. The CDR3 is 13 amino acids. Germline CDR1 is MNHEY and CDR2 is SVGEGT. The CDR3 loop is CASTADYTGELFF. CDR3 nucleotides: TGTGCCAGCACTGCCGACTACACCGGGGAGCTGTTTTTT.

The gene calls are TRBV5-1 and TRBJ2-1; 16 bases fit TRBD2. CDR1 and CDR2 from the germline V gene are SGHRS and YFSETQ. CDR3 size: 19 residues. V was clipped by 4 bases and J by 2 bases; unmatched bases: 9. CDR3 bases: TGCGCCAGCAGCCCGACCGGGACTAGCGGGGGGGCTACCTACAATGAGCAGTTCTTC. It specifies CASSPTGTSGGATYNEQFF.

The gene calls are TRBV18 and TRBJ2-5; tentatively, D is TRBD1 (7 bases). The CDR3 runs to 14 residues. Trimming left V 5 bases short and J 1 base short, with 11 bases between. Germline assignment: CDR1 KGHSH and CDR2 LQKENI. Here the CDR3 DNA reads TGTGCCAGCTCAACGCGGGACAGCCAAGAGACCCAGTACTTC. Protein product: CASSTRDSQETQYF.

This chain uses TRBV20-1 with TRBJ2-5, with TRBD2 identical over 7 bases. Germline CDR1 reads DFQATT; CDR2 reads SNEGSKA (reference sequence). The CDR3 extends over 15 amino acids. V gave up 6 bases and J gave up 5 bases; unmatched junction bases: 15. The CDR3 DNA follows: TGCAGTGCCATCCCGGTGGCGGGGGTTGAGGAGACCCAGTACTTC. Amino acids: CSAIPVAGVEETQYF.

This chain uses TRBV7-2 with TRBJ2-2, with 8 bases identical to TRBD1. The CDR3 extends over 16 amino acids. The V segment lost 3 bases and the J segment 0 bases; nucleotides outside the gene matches: 3. Germline CDR1 reads SGHTA; CDR2 reads FQGNSA. This chain's CDR3 is CASSFGTGANTGELFF. The CDR3 bases are TGTGCCAGCAGCTTTGGGACAGGCGCGAACACCGGGGAGCTGTTTTTT. Based on the CDR3 plus reference TRBV7-2 and TRBJ2-2, the full variable domain is GAGVSQSPSNKVTEKGKDVELRCDPISGHTALYWYRQSLGQGLEFLIYFQGNSAPDKSGLPSDRFSAERTGGSVSTLTIQRTQQEDSAVYLCASSFGTGANTGELFFGEGSRLTVL.

This chain uses TRBV29-1 with TRBJ2-7, with 7 nucleotides matching TRBD1. This CDR3 contains 12 residues. CDR1 and CDR2 (germline): SQVTM, ANQGSEA. The J segment lost 10 bases and the V segment lost 4 bases, leaving 10 bases of the junction unmatched. The CDR3: CSVGSQGMKQYF. Written as DNA, the CDR3 is TGCAGCGTTGGTTCACAGGGGATGAAACAGTACTTC.

The chain combines TRBV7-9 with TRBJ2-1, with unresolved D. The CDR3 spans 14 residues. Trimming shortened V by 6 bases and J by 14 bases, and 23 bases separated the two germline ends. Germline CDR1 SEHNR, CDR2 FQNEAQ (reference sequence). In nucleotides, the CDR3 is TGTGCCAGCAGGACCGAAACAATGCGTGGGGTTGAGTTCTTC. It is translated as CASRTETMRGVEFF.

V and J are TRBV24-1 and TRBJ1-5; weak D call: TRBD1 (5 bases). V was clipped by 2 bases and J by 8 bases, with 12 bases between them. Germline CDR1 KGHDR, CDR2 SFDVKD. This CDR3 has 14 residues. The CDR3 DNA is TGTGCCACCAGTGATTCGACAGCTGCAGAGCCCCAGCATTTT. Translated, it gives CATSDSTAAEPQHF.

The chain couples TRBV11-1 to TRBJ2-5; tentatively, D is TRBD2 (6 bases). V was trimmed by 8 bases and J by 5 bases, leaving 15 bases between them. This CDR3 is built from 13 residues. Looked up from germline, CDR1 is SGHAT and CDR2 is FQDESV (reference sequence). The CDR3: CASASGRGETQYF. CDR3 DNA: TGTGCCAGCGCCAGCGGCCGGGGGGAGACCCAGTACTTC.

The genes are TRBV28 and TRBJ2-7, with TRBD1 as a possible D gene (5 bases). The length of the CDR3 is 14 residues. V lost 6 bases to trimming and J lost 3 bases, with 15 bases between them. Germline V gene sequence: CDR1 MDHEN, CDR2 SYDVKM. The CDR3 protein is CASRQGSVNYEQYF. CDR3 DNA: TGTGCCAGCAGGCAGGGTTCAGTGAACTACGAGCAGTACTTC. The whole variable domain, filled in from reference TRBV28 and TRBJ2-7, reads DVKVTQSSRYLVKRTGEKVFLECVQDMDHENMFWYRQDPGLGLRLIYFSYDVKMKEKGDIPEGYSVSREKKERFSLILESASTNQTSMYLCASRQGSVNYEQYFGPGTRLTVT.

The chain carries TRBV18 and TRBJ2-5; the D gene could be TRBD1 or TRBD2 (6 bases each). The CDR3 sequence is 16 residues long. The germline V gene has CDR1 KGHSH and CDR2 LQKENI. Trimming shortened V by 3 bases and J by 1 base, and 15 bases separated the two germline ends. The CDR3 DNA follows: TGTGCCAGCTCACCCAACAGGGACTGGGTCCAAGAGACCCAGTACTTC. It translates to CASSPNRDWVQETQYF.

This chain connects TRBV25-1 to TRBJ2-7; D not certain. V lost 3 bases and J 5 bases, leaving 11 bases between the germline ends. The V gene's germline CDR1 is MGHDK and CDR2 SYGVNS. The CDR3 length is 13 residues. The DNA of the CDR3 is TGTGCCAGCAGTGAGGGTGGAAGAGACGAGCAGTACTTC. Translation: CASSEGGRDEQYF.

This chain connects TRBV20-1 to TRBJ2-3; TRBD2 agrees at 9 bases. This CDR3 region has 15 residues. From germline, CDR1 is DFQATT and CDR2 SNEGSKA (reference sequence). V lost 0 bases to trimming and J lost 4 bases; unmatched junction nucleotides: 5. CDR3 protein: CSARDSRTSADTQYF. The CDR3 nucleotides are TGCAGTGCTAGAGACTCCAGGACTAGCGCAGATACGCAGTATTTT.

The chain uses TRBV7-2 and TRBJ1-3, with 7 bases identical to TRBD1. This CDR3 contains 15 residues. Germline V gives CDR1 SGHTA, CDR2 FQGNSA. Trimming took 6 bases from V and 0 from J; bases not matched to a gene: 5. The DNA for the CDR3 is TGTGCCAGCAGACGGGACAGCAGCTCTGGAAACACCATATATTTT. It translates to CASRRDSSSGNTIYF.

The chain recombines TRBV12-3 or TRBV12-4 with TRBJ1-5; 7 nucleotides align to TRBD1. The CDR3 is made up of 15 amino acids. V was clipped by 9 bases and J by 0 bases; unmatched bases: 8. The CDR3 protein is CASRQGIPSNQPQHF. The CDR3 region has the DNA TGTGCCAGTAGACAGGGAATACCTAGCAATCAGCCCCAGCATTTT.

This clonotype was picked up one time. The CDR3 sequence is CSVRRGETQYF. In nucleotides, the CDR3 is TGCAGCGTTCGCAGGGGCGAGACCCAGTACTTC. The J gene is TRBJ2-5, the V gene TRBV29-1, with D possibly TRBD1 on 6 matching bases. V lost 5 bases to trimming and J lost 5 bases, with 9 bases between them. Germline V gene lookup returns CDR1 SQVTM and CDR2 ANQGSEA. The CDR3 is 11 residues long. Based on the CDR3 plus reference TRBV29-1 and TRBJ2-5, the full variable domain is SAVISQKPSRDICQRGTSLTIQCQVDSQVTMMFWYRQQPGQSLTLIATANQGSEATYESGFVIDKFPISRPNLTFSTLTVSNMSPEDSSIYLCSVRRGETQYFGPGTRLLVL.

The chain is built from TRBV29-1 and TRBJ2-1; D possibly corresponds to TRBD1 (6 bases). CDR3 size: 14 residues. CDR1 is SQVTM, CDR2 ANQGSEA, per germline. The ends were cut back, 4 bases at V and 9 bases at J, with 19 bases in the middle. The CDR3 coding sequence is TGCAGCGTTGGGGTGACAGGTGGGATAGGTGAGCAGTTCTTC. Translating it yields CSVGVTGGIGEQFF.

The CDR3 DNA sequence: TGCAGTGCTAGAGTCTCAGGGACAGCGAATTCACCCCTCCACTTT. It encodes CSARVSGTANSPLHF. The gene calls are TRBV20-1 and TRBJ1-6; 7 positions agree with TRBD1. CDR3 length equals 15 residues. V lost 1 base, J lost 7 bases, and 7 bases stayed unmatched. Germline V gives CDR1 DFQATT, CDR2 SNEGSKA (reference sequence).